The rows below give T cell receptor beta chains drawn from one sample of a study of Graves' ophthalmopathy and Graves' hyperthyroidism. In TCRdb, the multiplex PCR reads were re-called with MiXCR into one record per CDR3 protein. The data hold about 240,000 distinct CDR3 sequences, with 40% to 50% observed a single time. The source material was peripheral blood. These TCRs come from an adult man with Graves' ophthalmopathy. The CDR3 runs from the conserved cysteine through the conserved F or W. The D gene is left open where the match is weak. A row's size may be missing; if present it is once, few, many or a size class.

-	TRBV5-1	TRBJ1-5	-	CASSPGQANQPQHF	TGCGCCAGCAGCCCGGGTCAGGCTAATCAGCCCCAGCATTTT
TRBD1	TRBV5-5	TRBJ1-1	-	CASSLERTGVRAFF	TGTGCCAGCAGCTTGGAGCGGACAGGGGTACGAGCTTTCTTT
-	TRBV9	TRBJ1-1	-	CASSFKPKSEAFF	TGTGCCAGCAGTTTTAAGCCCAAGTCTGAAGCTTTCTTT
-	TRBV27	TRBJ1-4	-	CASSSRQSNEKLFF	TGTGCCAGCAGTTCCCGACAGTCCAATGAAAAACTGTTTTTT
TRBD1	TRBV5-8	TRBJ1-2	once	CASRGRGLGYTF	TGTGCCAGCAGAGGGAGGGGGCTTGGCTACACCTTC
-	TRBV7-2	TRBJ1-2	-	CASSLVSVDDYGYTF	TGTGCCAGCAGCTTAGTGAGTGTCGATGACTATGGCTACACCTTC
-	TRBV19	TRBJ1-1	-	CATTIGRVGGAEAFF	TGTGCCACCACCATCGGGAGGGTAGGAGGAGCTGAAGCTTTCTTT
TRBD2	TRBV29-1	TRBJ2-2	few	CSVESSGGANTGELFF	TGCAGCGTTGAGAGTAGCGGGGGGGCTAACACCGGGGAGCTGTTTTTT
-	TRBV12-3/TRBV12-4	TRBJ2-5	few	CASSWGAGSTQYF	TGTGCCAGCAGTTGGGGGGCCGGTAGCACCCAGTACTTC
-	TRBV7-9	TRBJ2-2	few	CASRQDGQTGELFF	TGTGCCAGCAGACAGGACGGGCAGACCGGGGAGCTGTTTTTT
-	TRBV6-1	TRBJ1-1	-	CASRGTTGEAFF	TGTGCCAGCAGAGGGACAACGGGGGAAGCTTTCTTT
-	TRBV6-6	TRBJ2-5	-	CASSELDQETQYF	TGTGCCAGCAGTGAACTGGACCAAGAGACCCAGTACTTC
-	TRBV7-9	TRBJ2-7	-	CASSFGYYEQYF	TGTGCCAGCAGCTTCGGATACTACGAGCAGTACTTC
TRBD1	TRBV20-1	TRBJ1-2	few	CSSPTGEKHGYTF	TGCAGCTCCCCGACAGGGGAAAAACATGGCTACACCTTC
-	TRBV5-1	TRBJ2-7	-	CASSLNGLEISYEQYF	TGCGCCAGCAGCTTGAATGGACTCGAAATATCATACGAGCAGTACTTC
-	TRBV7-3	TRBJ1-1	once	CASSLYSGGAEAFF	TGTGCCAGCAGCTTATATTCCGGGGGGGCGGAAGCTTTCTTT
-	TRBV7-6	TRBJ2-7	-	CASSLAGGVYEQYF	TGTGCCAGCAGCTTAGCAGGCGGAGTCTACGAGCAGTACTTC
-	TRBV6-5	TRBJ2-5	-	CASSTSGLTQETQYF	TGTGCCAGCAGCACCTCGGGCCTAACTCAAGAGACCCAGTACTTC
TRBD1	TRBV5-1	TRBJ2-7	-	CASSYSSGTGSEQYF	TGCGCCAGCAGCTATTCATCCGGGACAGGGAGCGAGCAGTACTTC
-	TRBV25-1	TRBJ2-3	-	CASRGVPDTQYF	TGTGCCAGCAGAGGGGTACCAGATACGCAGTATTTT
TRBD1	TRBV6-5	TRBJ2-7	few	CASSDRANYEQYF	TGTGCCAGCAGTGACAGGGCCAACTACGAGCAGTACTTC
-	TRBV7-9	TRBJ2-5	-	CASSFAERETQYF	TGTGCCAGCAGCTTCGCCGAGCGGGAGACCCAGTACTTC
-	TRBV10-1	TRBJ2-2	few	CASSEGGADEELFF	TGCGCCAGCAGTGAGGGGGGGGCCGATGAGGAGCTGTTTTTT
-	TRBV12-3/TRBV12-4	TRBJ1-5	few	CASSFAGSNQPQHF	TGTGCCAGCAGTTTTGCAGGGAGCAATCAGCCCCAGCATTTT
-	TRBV7-3	TRBJ1-2	-	CASRRFGGNYGYTF	TGTGCCAGCAGACGATTCGGGGGGAACTATGGCTACACCTTC
TRBD1	TRBV7-9	TRBJ2-7	-	CASSLEAGGLYEQYF	TGTGCCAGCAGCTTAGAGGCAGGGGGCCTCTACGAGCAGTACTTC
-	TRBV2	TRBJ1-1	-	CASSYLDMNTEAFF	TGTGCCAGCAGTTACCTGGACATGAACACTGAAGCTTTCTTT
-	TRBV12-3/TRBV12-4	TRBJ1-4	-	CASSRQAATNEKLLF	TGTGCCAGCAGCCGACAGGCTGCAACTAATGAAAAACTGCTTTTT
-	TRBV10-3	TRBJ1-4	-	CAISLGANEKLFF	TGTGCCATCAGTCTGGGGGCTAATGAAAAACTGTTTTTT
TRBD1	TRBV7-2	TRBJ1-2	-	CASSYRTGGDDYTF	TGTGCCAGCAGCTACCGGACAGGGGGTGATGACTACACCTTC
TRBD1	TRBV3-1	TRBJ1-2	few	CASSQTGGFGYTF	TGTGCCAGCAGCCAAACAGGGGGATTTGGCTACACCTTC
TRBD2	TRBV2	TRBJ2-7	-	CASSSTSGTFYEQYF	TGTGCCAGCAGTTCCACTAGCGGGACATTCTACGAGCAGTACTTC
TRBD2	TRBV10-3	TRBJ2-5	-	CASTLAGIGGETQYF	TGTGCCAGCACCTTAGCGGGAATCGGGGGAGAGACCCAGTACTTC
TRBD1	TRBV15	TRBJ2-5	-	CATSLTGVQETQYF	TGTGCCACCAGTCTTACAGGGGTCCAAGAGACCCAGTACTTC
TRBD1	TRBV24-1	TRBJ2-2	few	CATSASDRGRDTGELFF	TGTGCCACCAGTGCGTCGGACAGGGGTCGAGACACCGGGGAGCTGTTTTTT
-	TRBV5-8	TRBJ1-2	few	CASSATENYGYTF	TGTGCCAGCAGCGCTACCGAGAACTATGGCTACACCTTC
-	TRBV7-9	TRBJ1-6	few	CASSLASVSPLHF	TGTGCCAGCAGCTTAGCATCGGTTTCACCCCTCCACTTT
-	TRBV7-2	TRBJ1-2	once	CASSPPVQGRYYGYTF	TGTGCCAGCTCACCACCGGTCCAGGGGAGGTACTATGGCTACACCTTC
TRBD2	TRBV6-5	TRBJ2-5	-	CASSYKRGGETQYF	TGTGCCAGCAGTTACAAGCGGGGGGGGGAGACCCAGTACTTC
-	TRBV6-2/TRBV6-3	TRBJ1-5	few	CASSFGEGQPQHF	TGTGCCAGCAGTTTCGGAGAGGGTCAGCCCCAGCATTTT
-	TRBV7-9	TRBJ1-1	-	CASKGKMGIRGGTEAFF	TGTGCCAGCAAAGGGAAGATGGGGATTCGTGGGGGCACTGAAGCTTTCTTT
TRBD1	TRBV29-1	TRBJ2-7	many	CSVVRGLTYEQYF	TGCAGCGTGGTCAGGGGGCTCACCTACGAGCAGTACTTC
-	TRBV19	TRBJ1-2	few	CASRGWFGGYTF	TGTGCCAGCCGCGGATGGTTCGGTGGCTACACCTTC
-	TRBV20-1	TRBJ2-2	-	CSARGWNPGTGELFF	TGCAGTGCTAGAGGATGGAACCCAGGCACCGGGGAGCTGTTTTTT
-	TRBV20-1	TRBJ1-6	many	CSASYRTNSPLHF	TGCAGTGCTAGTTACAGGACAAATTCACCCCTCCACTTT
TRBD1	TRBV7-8	TRBJ1-5	-	CASQGALDQPQHF	TGTGCCAGCCAGGGGGCTCTTGATCAGCCCCAGCATTTT
-	TRBV2	TRBJ2-5	few	CASSDVVQETQYF	TGTGCCAGCAGTGACGTGGTTCAAGAGACCCAGTACTTC
-	TRBV2	TRBJ1-1	-	CASRGHPLNTEAFF	TGTGCCAGCAGGGGACACCCTTTGAACACTGAAGCTTTCTTT